The clone carrying this T cell receptor beta chain was found a few times. Its specificity is not known. The data were obtained in a study of cytomegalovirus exposure and HLA in healthy donors. Study in general: Both the roughly 120 validation repertoires and the approximately 640 first-cohort repertoires used the same platform, as reported by a later analysis. Whole-study findings and limits: Using the classifier, cytomegalovirus status was reportedly diagnosed with high specificity and sensitivity.

This table comes from immunoSEQ multiplex PCR, and its TCRdb copy is limited to in-frame clones, with some not included. Of 100,000 or so clones in the sample, approximately 94% were seen once. The origin of this receptor is a woman aged 18-30 years in good health and CMV-seronegative. Material: PBMCs.

CDR3 protein: CASSGPGQGNSPLHF. CDR3 coding DNA: TGTGCCAGCAGTGGGCCGGGACAGGGGAATTCACCCCTCCACTTT. The V call is TRBV6-1, the J call TRBJ1-6; TRBD1 matches 10 bases. V trimming: 4 bases; J trimming: 7 bases; junction bases outside the gene matches: 4. The V gene's germline CDR1 is MNHNS and CDR2 SASEGT. The CDR3 runs 15 residues.